The T cell receptor (beta chain) under discussion was sequenced for a study of blood T cell repertoires in COVID-19. Study-wide background: Samples representing acute and convalescent COVID-19 were sourced from the United States, Italy and Spain. Sources were T cells, B-cell-depleted T cells, or PBMCs; the material itself was cDNA or gDNA.

Original methodology: Scientists estimated how many nucleated cells there were by amplifying reference gene primers. Some clones are missing from TCRdb's copy, which holds only in-frame ones; the method was immunoSEQ multiplex PCR. Clone size and the V and J calls come from that table; the DNA yielded D and trimming. The sample comprises fewer than 150,000 clones, around 79% of which are singletons, and over 15% rests with the top ten. V was pared by 4 bases and J by 4 bases, with 13 bases between. CDR1 and CDR2 from the germline V gene are LGHDT and YNNKEL (reference sequence). The length of the CDR3 is 14 residues.

The chain has TRBV3-1 (or the pseudogene TRBV3-2) and TRBJ1-2; possible D gene TRBD1, 5 bases. This receptor was obtained from a man aged 80 or over with acute or convalescent COVID-19. Sequencing was done on a sample of peripheral blood. The CDR3 sequence: CASSPGAYPYGYTF. In nucleotides, the CDR3 is TGTGCCAGCAGCCCTGGGGCCTACCCCTATGGCTACACCTTC.